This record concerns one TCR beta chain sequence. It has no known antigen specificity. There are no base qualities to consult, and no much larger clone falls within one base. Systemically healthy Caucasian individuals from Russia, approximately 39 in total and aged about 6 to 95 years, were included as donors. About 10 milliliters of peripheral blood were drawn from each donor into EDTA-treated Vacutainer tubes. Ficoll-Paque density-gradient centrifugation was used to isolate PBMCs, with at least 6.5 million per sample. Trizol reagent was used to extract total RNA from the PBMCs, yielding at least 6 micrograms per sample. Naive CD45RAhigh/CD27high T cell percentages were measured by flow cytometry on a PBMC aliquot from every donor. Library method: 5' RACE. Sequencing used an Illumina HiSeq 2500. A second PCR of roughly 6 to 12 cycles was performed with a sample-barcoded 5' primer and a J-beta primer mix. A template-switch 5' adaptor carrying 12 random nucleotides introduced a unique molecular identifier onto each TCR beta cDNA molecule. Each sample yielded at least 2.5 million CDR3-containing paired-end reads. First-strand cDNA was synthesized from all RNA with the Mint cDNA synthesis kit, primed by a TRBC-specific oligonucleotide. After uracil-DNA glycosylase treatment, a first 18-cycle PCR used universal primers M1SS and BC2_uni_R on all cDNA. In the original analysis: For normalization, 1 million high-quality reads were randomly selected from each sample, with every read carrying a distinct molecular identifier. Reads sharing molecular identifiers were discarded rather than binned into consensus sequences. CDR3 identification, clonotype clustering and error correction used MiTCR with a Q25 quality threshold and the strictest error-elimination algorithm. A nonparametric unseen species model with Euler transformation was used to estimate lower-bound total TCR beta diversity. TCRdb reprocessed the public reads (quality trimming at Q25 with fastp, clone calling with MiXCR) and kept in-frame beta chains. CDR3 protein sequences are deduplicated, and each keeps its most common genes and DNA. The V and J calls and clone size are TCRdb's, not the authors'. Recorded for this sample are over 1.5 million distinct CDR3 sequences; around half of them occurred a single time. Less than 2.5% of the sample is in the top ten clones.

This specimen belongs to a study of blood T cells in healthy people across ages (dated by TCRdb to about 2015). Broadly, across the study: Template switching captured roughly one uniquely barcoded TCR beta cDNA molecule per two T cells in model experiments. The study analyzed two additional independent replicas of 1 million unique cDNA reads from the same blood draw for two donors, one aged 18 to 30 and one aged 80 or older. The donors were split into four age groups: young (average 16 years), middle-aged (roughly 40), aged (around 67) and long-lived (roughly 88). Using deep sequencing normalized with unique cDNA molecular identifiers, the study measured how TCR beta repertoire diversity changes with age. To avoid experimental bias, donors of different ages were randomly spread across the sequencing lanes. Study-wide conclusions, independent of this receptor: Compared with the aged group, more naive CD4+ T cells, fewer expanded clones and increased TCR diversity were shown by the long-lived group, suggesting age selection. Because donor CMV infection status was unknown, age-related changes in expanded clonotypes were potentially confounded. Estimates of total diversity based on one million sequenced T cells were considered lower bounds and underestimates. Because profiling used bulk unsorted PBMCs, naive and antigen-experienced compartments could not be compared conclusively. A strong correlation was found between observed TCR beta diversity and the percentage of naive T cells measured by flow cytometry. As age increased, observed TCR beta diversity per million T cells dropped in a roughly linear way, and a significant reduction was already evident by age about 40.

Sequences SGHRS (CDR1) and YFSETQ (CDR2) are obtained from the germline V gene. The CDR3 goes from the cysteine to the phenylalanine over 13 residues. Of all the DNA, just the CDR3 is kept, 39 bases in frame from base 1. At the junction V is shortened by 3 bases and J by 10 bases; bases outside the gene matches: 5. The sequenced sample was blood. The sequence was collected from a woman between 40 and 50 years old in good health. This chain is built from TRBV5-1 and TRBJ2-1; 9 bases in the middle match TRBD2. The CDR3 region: CASSWGLALEQFF. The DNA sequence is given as TGCGCCAGCAGCTGGGGACTAGCCTTGGAGCAGTTCTTC. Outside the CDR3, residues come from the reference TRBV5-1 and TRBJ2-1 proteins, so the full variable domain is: KAGVTQTPRYLIKTRGQQVTLSCSPISGHRSVSWYQQTPGQGLQFLFEYFSETQRNKGNFPGRFSGRQFSNSRSEMNVSTLELGDSALYLCASSWGLALEQFFGPGTRLTVL.